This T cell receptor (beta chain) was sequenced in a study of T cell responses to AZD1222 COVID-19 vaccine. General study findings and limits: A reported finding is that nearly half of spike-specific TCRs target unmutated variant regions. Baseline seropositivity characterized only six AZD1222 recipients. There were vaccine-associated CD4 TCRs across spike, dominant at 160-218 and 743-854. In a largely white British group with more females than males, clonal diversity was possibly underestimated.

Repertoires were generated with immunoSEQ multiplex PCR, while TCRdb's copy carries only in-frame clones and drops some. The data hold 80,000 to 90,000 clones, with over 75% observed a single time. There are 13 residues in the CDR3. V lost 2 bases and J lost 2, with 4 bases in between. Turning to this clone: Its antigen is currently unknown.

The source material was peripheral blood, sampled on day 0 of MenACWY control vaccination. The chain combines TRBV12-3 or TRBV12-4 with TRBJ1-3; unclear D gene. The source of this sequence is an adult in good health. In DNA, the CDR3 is TGTGCCAGCAGTTTAAGGCCTGGAAACACCATATATTTT. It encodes CASSLRPGNTIYF.